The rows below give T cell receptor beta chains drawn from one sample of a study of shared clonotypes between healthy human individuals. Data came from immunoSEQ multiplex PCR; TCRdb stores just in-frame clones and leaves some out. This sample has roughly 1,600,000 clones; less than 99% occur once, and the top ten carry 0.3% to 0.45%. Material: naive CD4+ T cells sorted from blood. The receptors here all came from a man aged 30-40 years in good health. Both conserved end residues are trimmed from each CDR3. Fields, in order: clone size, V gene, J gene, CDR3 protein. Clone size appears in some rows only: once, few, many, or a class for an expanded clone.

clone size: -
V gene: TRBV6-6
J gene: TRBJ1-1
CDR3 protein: ASSYSILQGEAF

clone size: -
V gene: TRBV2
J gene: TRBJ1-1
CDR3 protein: ASRQGVNTEAF

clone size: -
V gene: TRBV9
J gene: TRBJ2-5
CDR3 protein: ASSPRDPQETQY

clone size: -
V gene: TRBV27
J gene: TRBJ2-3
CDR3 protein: ASSRGDTQY

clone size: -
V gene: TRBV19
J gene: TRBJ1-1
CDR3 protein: ASSITERREAF

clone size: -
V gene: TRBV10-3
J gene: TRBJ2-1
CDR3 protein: ATSTPGQGARNEQF

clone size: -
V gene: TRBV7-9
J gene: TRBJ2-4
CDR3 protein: ASTPMEGTSSENIQY

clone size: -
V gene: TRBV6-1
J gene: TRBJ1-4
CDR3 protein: ASSEWADRAGGKLF

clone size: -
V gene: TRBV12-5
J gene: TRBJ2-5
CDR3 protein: ASALGVRETQY

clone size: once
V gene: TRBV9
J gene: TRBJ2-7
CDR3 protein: ASSVSTGDLY

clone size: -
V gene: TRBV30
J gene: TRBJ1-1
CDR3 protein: AWLQTSMNTEAF

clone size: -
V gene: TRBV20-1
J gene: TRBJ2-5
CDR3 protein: SASLEETQY

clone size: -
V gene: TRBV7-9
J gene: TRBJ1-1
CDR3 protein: ASSKFSGSTEAF

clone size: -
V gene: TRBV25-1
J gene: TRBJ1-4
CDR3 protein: ASSPGHVEKLF

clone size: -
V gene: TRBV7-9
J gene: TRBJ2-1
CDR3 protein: ASSLTGQSSYNEQF

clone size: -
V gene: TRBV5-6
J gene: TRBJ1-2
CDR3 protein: ASSQRDRYYGYT

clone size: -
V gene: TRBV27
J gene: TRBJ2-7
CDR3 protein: ASSLRTSGTYEQY

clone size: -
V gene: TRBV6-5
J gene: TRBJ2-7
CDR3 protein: ASRPRDLNYEQY

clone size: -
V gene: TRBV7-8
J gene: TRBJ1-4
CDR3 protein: ASSRGTSGEKLF

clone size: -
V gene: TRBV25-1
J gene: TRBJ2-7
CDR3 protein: ASSGSRASGSIYEQY

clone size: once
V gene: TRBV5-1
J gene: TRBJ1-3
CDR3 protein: ASSPGASGNTIY

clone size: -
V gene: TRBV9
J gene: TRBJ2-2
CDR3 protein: ASSVAFTGELF

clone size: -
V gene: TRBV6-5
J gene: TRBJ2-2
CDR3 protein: ASSYFGLAGELF

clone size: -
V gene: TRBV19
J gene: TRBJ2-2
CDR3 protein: ASSILLAAEVTGELF

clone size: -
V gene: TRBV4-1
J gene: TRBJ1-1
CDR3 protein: ASSSRQGGNTEAF

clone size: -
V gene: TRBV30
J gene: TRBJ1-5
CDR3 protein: AWSGEGEVAKPQH

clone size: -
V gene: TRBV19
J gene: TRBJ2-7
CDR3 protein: ASSSFEGAYEQY

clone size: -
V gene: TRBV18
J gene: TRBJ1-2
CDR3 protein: ASSSTSSKNYGYT

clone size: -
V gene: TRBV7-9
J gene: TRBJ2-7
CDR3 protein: ASSWAGGTAFYEQY

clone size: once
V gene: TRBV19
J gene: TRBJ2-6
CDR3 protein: ASTSGEGSGANVLT

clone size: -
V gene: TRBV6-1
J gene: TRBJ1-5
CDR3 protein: ASSEGVVQPQH

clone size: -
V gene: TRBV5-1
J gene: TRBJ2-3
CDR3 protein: ASSLADSQPGDTQY